Given below is one TCR beta chain in context. MiXCR was run by TCRdb on the RT-PCR reads, yielding one entry per CDR3 protein. This table holds around 790,000 distinct CDR3 sequences, 21% found once. The data were obtained in a study of response to subunit inactivated influenza vaccine. This TCR came from a man aged 50 or older who received an inactivated influenza vaccine. Sequences were derived from PBMCs from blood, sampled more than 4 days after vaccination.

The CDR3 DNA sequence: TGTGCCAGCAGTTTAGCCATCGGAAACACCATATATTTT. This encodes CASSLAIGNTIYF. This sequence joins TRBV12-3 or TRBV12-4 and TRBJ1-3; D gene uncertain. V lost 0 bases to trimming and J lost 4 bases, with 4 bases between them. CDR3 length: 13 residues.